This T cell receptor (beta chain) was observed in a study of blood T cells in healthy people across ages. A second PCR of 7 to 11 cycles used a sample-barcoded 5' primer and a J-beta primer mix. The yield of each sample was at least 2.5 million CDR3-containing paired-end reads. TCRdb recomputed calls from the 5' RACE reads with MiXCR, one row per CDR3 protein. The sample lists around 1.7 million distinct CDR3 sequences; under 30% were seen once. There are 15 residues in the CDR3. CDR1 and CDR2 (germline): SGHTA, FQGNSA. The V gene lost 6 bases and the J gene lost 1 base, with 15 bases spanning the gap. The authors isolated at least 7 million PBMCs per sample. The extraction recovered at least 5.5 micrograms of total RNA per sample.

The chain employs TRBV7-2 and TRBJ1-1, with D uncertain. The sequence came from a woman in her thirties in good health. Specimen: blood. CDR3 region: CASRPNRVQNTEAFF. The CDR3, as DNA: TGTGCCAGCAGACCCAACCGGGTTCAGAACACTGAAGCTTTCTTT.